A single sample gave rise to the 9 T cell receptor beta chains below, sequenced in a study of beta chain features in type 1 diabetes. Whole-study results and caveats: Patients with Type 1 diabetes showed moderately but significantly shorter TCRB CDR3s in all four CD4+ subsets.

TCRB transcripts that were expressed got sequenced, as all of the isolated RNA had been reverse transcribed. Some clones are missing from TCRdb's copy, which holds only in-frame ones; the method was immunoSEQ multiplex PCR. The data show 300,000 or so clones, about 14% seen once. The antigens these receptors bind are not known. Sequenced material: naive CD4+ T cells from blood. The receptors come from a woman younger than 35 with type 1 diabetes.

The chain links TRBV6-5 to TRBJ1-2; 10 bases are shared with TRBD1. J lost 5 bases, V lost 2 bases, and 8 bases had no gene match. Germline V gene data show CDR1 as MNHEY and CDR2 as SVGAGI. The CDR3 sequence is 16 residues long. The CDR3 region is CASSYLNVDRGYGYTF. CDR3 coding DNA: TGTGCCAGCAGTTACCTCAACGTGGACAGGGGGTATGGCTACACCTTC.

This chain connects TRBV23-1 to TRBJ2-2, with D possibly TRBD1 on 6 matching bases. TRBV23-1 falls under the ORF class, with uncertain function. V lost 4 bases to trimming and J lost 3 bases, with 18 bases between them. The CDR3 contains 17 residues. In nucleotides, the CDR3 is TGCGCCAGCAGTCTTCAGGGGCAGATTGGGGACACCGGGGAGCTGTTTTTT. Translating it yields CASSLQGQIGDTGELFF.

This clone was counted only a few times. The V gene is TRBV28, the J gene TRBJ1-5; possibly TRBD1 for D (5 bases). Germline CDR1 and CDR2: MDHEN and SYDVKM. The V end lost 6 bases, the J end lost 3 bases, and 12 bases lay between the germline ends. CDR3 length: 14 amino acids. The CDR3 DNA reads TGTGCCAGCAGCCGGACACCTTTCAATCAGCCCCAGCATTTT. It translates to CASSRTPFNQPQHF.

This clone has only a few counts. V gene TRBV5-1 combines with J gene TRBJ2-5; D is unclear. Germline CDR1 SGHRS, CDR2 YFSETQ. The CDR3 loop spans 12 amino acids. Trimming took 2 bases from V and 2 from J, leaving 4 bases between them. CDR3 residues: CASSFPQETQYF. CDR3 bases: TGCGCCAGCAGCTTCCCTCAAGAGACCCAGTACTTC.

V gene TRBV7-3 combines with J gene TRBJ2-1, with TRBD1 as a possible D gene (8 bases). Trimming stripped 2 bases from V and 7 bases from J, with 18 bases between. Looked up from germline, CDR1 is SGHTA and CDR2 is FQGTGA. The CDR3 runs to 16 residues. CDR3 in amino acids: CASSLWGGQGGNEQFF. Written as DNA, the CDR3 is TGTGCCAGCAGCTTATGGGGTGGACAGGGAGGGAATGAGCAGTTCTTC.

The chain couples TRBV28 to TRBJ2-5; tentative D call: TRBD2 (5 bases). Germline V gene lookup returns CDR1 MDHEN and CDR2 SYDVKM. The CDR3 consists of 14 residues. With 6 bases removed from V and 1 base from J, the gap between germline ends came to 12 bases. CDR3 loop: CASRPGGPQETQYF. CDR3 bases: TGTGCCAGCAGGCCTGGAGGCCCCCAAGAGACCCAGTACTTC.

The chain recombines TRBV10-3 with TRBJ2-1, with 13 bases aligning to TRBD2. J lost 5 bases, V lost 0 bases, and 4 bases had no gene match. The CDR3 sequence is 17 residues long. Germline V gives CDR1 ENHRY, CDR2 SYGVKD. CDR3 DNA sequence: TGTGCCATCAGTGAGTCTTGGGGGACTAGCGGGAACAATGAGCAGTTCTTC. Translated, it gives CAISESWGTSGNNEQFF.

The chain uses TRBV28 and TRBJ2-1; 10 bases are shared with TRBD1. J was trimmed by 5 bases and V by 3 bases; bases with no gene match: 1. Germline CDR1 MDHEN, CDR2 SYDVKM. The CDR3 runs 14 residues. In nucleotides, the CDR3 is TGTGCCAGCAGTTTGGGACAGGGGAACAATGAGCAGTTCTTC. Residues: CASSLGQGNNEQFF.

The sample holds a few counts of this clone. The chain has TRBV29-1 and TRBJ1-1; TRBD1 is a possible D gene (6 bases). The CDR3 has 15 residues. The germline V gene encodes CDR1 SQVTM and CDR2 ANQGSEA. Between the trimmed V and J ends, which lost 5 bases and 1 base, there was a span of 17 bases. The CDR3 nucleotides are TGCAGCGTTTCCCCCCTGGACAGTCGGAACACTGAAGCTTTCTTT. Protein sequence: CSVSPLDSRNTEAFF.